This TCR beta chain was recorded in a study of cytomegalovirus exposure and HLA in healthy donors. With 60 Vbeta and 13 Jbeta primers, the PCR was carried out. Sequencing was performed with immunoSEQ multiplex PCR; in TCRdb, only in-frame clones are kept and a portion is missing. The data show under 130,000 clones, roughly 13% seen once. The junction had 16 bases not matched to a gene; V was cut back by 3 bases and J by 7 bases. The CDR3 has 18 residues. CDR1 and CDR2 (germline): MGHRA, YSYEKL. This sequence joins TRBV4-1 and TRBJ1-4; TRBD1 matches at 8 bases. The clonotype was recovered from a man aged 35 to 55 in good health and CMV-seropositive. The specimen was PBMCs. The DNA of the CDR3 is TGCGCCAGCAGCCAGATCGTCCAGGGGGCGGTATCTACTGAAAAACTGTTTTTT. Protein sequence: CASSQIVQGAVSTEKLFF.